A selection of T cell receptor beta chains follows, all from one sample in a study of T-cell memory formation after mild COVID-19. TCRdb reprocessed the 5' RACE reads with MiXCR, giving one entry per CDR3 protein. The repertoire holds around 320,000 distinct CDR3 sequences, with over 11% as singletons. Material for sequencing was PBMCs or a T cell subset sorted from them (not recorded which). The receptors derive from a young man who had mild COVID-19 (a few samples of this study predate the infection). Cell type and time point are not known. Both conserved end residues are part of each CDR3. Fields, in order: D gene, clone size, J gene, V gene, CDR3 protein, CDR3 DNA. A D gene is named only where the DNA matches it firmly. The listing skips clone size in some rows; elsewhere it reads once, few, many or a size class.

d_call: NA; clone_size: many; j_call: TRBJ2-4; v_call: TRBV12-3/TRBV12-4; cdr3_aa: CASRPAGAKNIQYF; cdr3_nt: TGTGCCAGCAGACCAGCGGGAGCCAAAAACATTCAGTACTTC
d_call: TRBD2; clone_size: NA; j_call: TRBJ2-5; v_call: TRBV5-6; cdr3_aa: CASSTLAGGQTQYF; cdr3_nt: TGTGCCAGCAGCACACTAGCGGGGGGCCAGACCCAGTACTTC
d_call: TRBD2; clone_size: many; j_call: TRBJ2-1; v_call: TRBV5-6; cdr3_aa: CASSFPGTSGGADEQFF; cdr3_nt: TGTGCCAGCAGCTTCCCCGGGACTAGCGGGGGGGCCGATGAGCAGTTCTTC
d_call: NA; clone_size: few; j_call: TRBJ1-4; v_call: TRBV12-3/TRBV12-4; cdr3_aa: CASSYYEKLFF; cdr3_nt: TGTGCCAGCAGTTATTATGAAAAACTGTTTTTT
d_call: NA; clone_size: NA; j_call: TRBJ2-7; v_call: TRBV6-2/TRBV6-3; cdr3_aa: CASSSASSADLSYEQYF; cdr3_nt: TGTGCCAGCAGCTCCGCCTCCTCAGCGGACCTATCTTACGAGCAGTACTTC
d_call: NA; clone_size: few; j_call: TRBJ1-1; v_call: TRBV10-3; cdr3_aa: CAISESTSRTEAFF; cdr3_nt: TGTGCCATCAGTGAGTCGACCTCCCGCACTGAAGCTTTCTTT
d_call: TRBD1; clone_size: few; j_call: TRBJ1-1; v_call: TRBV27; cdr3_aa: CASSSGGGNRAFF; cdr3_nt: TGTGCCAGCAGTTCCGGAGGGGGCAACAGAGCTTTCTTT
d_call: NA; clone_size: many; j_call: TRBJ2-5; v_call: TRBV5-1; cdr3_aa: CASSFRGIEETQYF; cdr3_nt: TGCGCCAGCAGCTTCCGCGGGATTGAGGAGACCCAGTACTTC
d_call: TRBD1; clone_size: few; j_call: TRBJ2-2; v_call: TRBV4-2; cdr3_aa: CASSQLGQANTGELFF; cdr3_nt: TGTGCCAGCAGCCAATTAGGACAGGCGAACACCGGGGAGCTGTTTTTT
d_call: TRBD1; clone_size: many; j_call: TRBJ2-6; v_call: TRBV5-1; cdr3_aa: CASSPGQGRANVLTF; cdr3_nt: TGCGCCAGCAGCCCGGGACAGGGGAGGGCCAACGTCCTGACTTTC
d_call: TRBD1; clone_size: few; j_call: TRBJ1-3; v_call: TRBV9; cdr3_aa: CASSSRTGSTGNTIYF; cdr3_nt: TGTGCCAGCAGCTCCCGGACAGGTTCTACAGGAAACACCATATATTTT
d_call: TRBD1; clone_size: NA; j_call: TRBJ2-7; v_call: TRBV4-1; cdr3_aa: CASSQPTGSHEQYF; cdr3_nt: TGCGCCAGCAGCCAACCGACAGGGTCCCACGAGCAGTACTTC
d_call: NA; clone_size: few; j_call: TRBJ1-3; v_call: TRBV12-3/TRBV12-4; cdr3_aa: CATGGGWSGNTIYF; cdr3_nt: TGTGCCACCGGGGGAGGATGGTCTGGAAACACCATATATTTT
d_call: NA; clone_size: few; j_call: TRBJ2-4; v_call: TRBV5-1; cdr3_aa: CASIPPSAKNIQYF; cdr3_nt: TGCGCCAGCATTCCTCCCAGCGCCAAAAACATTCAGTACTTC
d_call: NA; clone_size: few; j_call: TRBJ2-2; v_call: TRBV11-2; cdr3_aa: CASSGGPLELFF; cdr3_nt: TGTGCCAGCAGCGGCGGGCCCCTGGAGCTGTTTTTT
d_call: NA; clone_size: NA; j_call: TRBJ2-7; v_call: TRBV5-1; cdr3_aa: CASSPPAQAYEQYF; cdr3_nt: TGCGCCAGCAGCCCGCCCGCACAGGCCTACGAGCAGTACTTC
d_call: NA; clone_size: NA; j_call: TRBJ1-1; v_call: TRBV12-3/TRBV12-4; cdr3_aa: CASSQVTGLTTEAFF; cdr3_nt: TGTGCGAGCAGCCAGGTCACAGGGTTGACCACTGAAGCTTTCTTT
d_call: NA; clone_size: NA; j_call: TRBJ1-1; v_call: TRBV27; cdr3_aa: CASSFYQGGVKNTEAFF; cdr3_nt: TGTGCCAGCAGTTTCTATCAGGGTGGGGTTAAGAACACTGAAGCTTTCTTT
d_call: TRBD1; clone_size: few; j_call: TRBJ2-6; v_call: TRBV12-3/TRBV12-4; cdr3_aa: CASRLQGIPRGANVLTF; cdr3_nt: TGTGCCAGCAGACTACAGGGGATCCCTCGTGGGGCCAACGTCCTGACTTTC
d_call: NA; clone_size: few; j_call: TRBJ2-5; v_call: TRBV7-2; cdr3_aa: CASSLGGAPTQYF; cdr3_nt: TGTGCCAGCAGCTTAGGGGGGGCGCCGACCCAGTACTTC
d_call: NA; clone_size: few; j_call: TRBJ2-2; v_call: TRBV12-3/TRBV12-4; cdr3_aa: CASRPGPNTGELFF; cdr3_nt: TGTGCCAGCAGACCGGGACCGAACACCGGGGAGCTGTTTTTT
d_call: NA; clone_size: NA; j_call: TRBJ2-3; v_call: TRBV5-7; cdr3_aa: CASSLSFTQGLTDTQYF; cdr3_nt: TGTGCCAGCAGCTTGTCGTTTACCCAGGGGCTCACAGATACGCAGTATTTT
d_call: NA; clone_size: many; j_call: TRBJ1-3; v_call: TRBV12-3/TRBV12-4; cdr3_aa: CASSLDSSGNTIYF; cdr3_nt: TGTGCCAGCTCCCTTGACAGCTCTGGAAACACCATATATTTT
d_call: TRBD1; clone_size: many; j_call: TRBJ2-3; v_call: TRBV28; cdr3_aa: CATSPRDRSTDTQYF; cdr3_nt: TGTGCCACCTCTCCCCGGGACAGAAGCACAGATACGCAGTATTTT
d_call: NA; clone_size: NA; j_call: TRBJ2-7; v_call: TRBV4-1; cdr3_aa: CASSQDQAAAYEQYF; cdr3_nt: TGCGCCAGCAGCCAAGATCAAGCGGCCGCCTACGAGCAGTACTTC
d_call: TRBD1; clone_size: NA; j_call: TRBJ2-4; v_call: TRBV4-1; cdr3_aa: CASSSRTGENIQYF; cdr3_nt: TGCGCCAGCAGCTCCCGGACAGGGGAAAACATTCAGTACTTC
d_call: NA; clone_size: NA; j_call: TRBJ1-2; v_call: TRBV18; cdr3_aa: CASSHPLGGRAYGYTF; cdr3_nt: TGTGCCAGCTCGCATCCCTTGGGGGGCCGAGCCTATGGCTACACCTTC
d_call: NA; clone_size: few; j_call: TRBJ1-1; v_call: TRBV6-5; cdr3_aa: CASSYSSRRTEAFF; cdr3_nt: TGTGCCAGCAGTTACTCGAGCCGGCGCACTGAAGCTTTCTTT
d_call: TRBD1; clone_size: NA; j_call: TRBJ2-1; v_call: TRBV11-2; cdr3_aa: CASSVLRGQGLNEQFF; cdr3_nt: TGTGCCAGCAGCGTCCTTAGGGGACAGGGCCTCAATGAGCAGTTCTTC
d_call: NA; clone_size: NA; j_call: TRBJ2-5; v_call: TRBV21-1; cdr3_aa: CASSKSLALQETQYF; cdr3_nt: TGTGCCAGCAGCAAAAGTCTAGCGTTGCAAGAGACCCAGTACTTC
d_call: TRBD1; clone_size: few; j_call: TRBJ1-1; v_call: TRBV6-5; cdr3_aa: CASILKGARTEAFF; cdr3_nt: TGTGCCAGCATTTTGAAGGGGGCTCGCACTGAAGCTTTCTTT
d_call: NA; clone_size: NA; j_call: TRBJ1-6; v_call: TRBV19; cdr3_aa: CASSIFQGVGSPLHF; cdr3_nt: TGTGCCAGTAGTATCTTTCAGGGAGTGGGATCACCCCTCCACTTT
d_call: TRBD1; clone_size: few; j_call: TRBJ2-7; v_call: TRBV6-1; cdr3_aa: CASGPRGLSYEQYF; cdr3_nt: TGTGCCAGCGGCCCGAGGGGGCTTTCCTACGAGCAGTACTTC
d_call: TRBD1; clone_size: few; j_call: TRBJ1-6; v_call: TRBV5-5; cdr3_aa: CASSSDRGNGPLHF; cdr3_nt: TGTGCCAGCAGCTCGGACAGGGGGAATGGTCCCCTCCACTTT
d_call: NA; clone_size: NA; j_call: TRBJ1-2; v_call: TRBV29-1; cdr3_aa: CSVPGQPYGYTF; cdr3_nt: TGCAGCGTGCCAGGACAGCCCTATGGCTACACCTTC
d_call: NA; clone_size: NA; j_call: TRBJ1-2; v_call: TRBV7-9; cdr3_aa: CASSFITEGGGYTF; cdr3_nt: TGTGCCAGCAGCTTTATCACTGAGGGCGGGGGCTACACCTTC
d_call: NA; clone_size: NA; j_call: TRBJ1-2; v_call: TRBV5-1; cdr3_aa: CASSLLAAKNYGYTF; cdr3_nt: TGCGCCAGCAGCTTGTTGGCAGCTAAGAACTATGGCTACACCTTC
d_call: TRBD1; clone_size: NA; j_call: TRBJ1-5; v_call: TRBV7-9; cdr3_aa: CASSFRPPGTGNNQPQHF; cdr3_nt: TGTGCCAGCAGCTTTAGACCCCCCGGGACAGGGAACAATCAGCCCCAGCATTTT
d_call: NA; clone_size: few; j_call: TRBJ2-7; v_call: TRBV5-6; cdr3_aa: CASSPGRPTYEQYF; cdr3_nt: TGTGCCAGCAGCCCGGGACGGCCTACCTACGAGCAGTACTTC
d_call: NA; clone_size: NA; j_call: TRBJ2-3; v_call: TRBV5-1; cdr3_aa: CASSLGAGGGTQYF; cdr3_nt: TGCGCCAGCAGCTTGGGGGCCGGGGGCGGTACGCAGTATTTT
d_call: NA; clone_size: NA; j_call: TRBJ2-7; v_call: TRBV5-1; cdr3_aa: CASSGPNSYEQYF; cdr3_nt: TGCGCCAGCAGCGGTCCGAATTCCTACGAGCAGTACTTC
d_call: TRBD1; clone_size: few; j_call: TRBJ2-1; v_call: TRBV15; cdr3_aa: CATSSGTGGLNEQFF; cdr3_nt: TGTGCCACCAGCAGCGGGACAGGGGGTCTCAATGAGCAGTTCTTC
d_call: NA; clone_size: few; j_call: TRBJ2-5; v_call: TRBV15; cdr3_aa: CATSRMEETQYF; cdr3_nt: TGTGCCACCAGCAGAATGGAGGAGACCCAGTACTTC
d_call: TRBD1; clone_size: few; j_call: TRBJ1-5; v_call: TRBV24-1; cdr3_aa: CATRGQNQPQHF; cdr3_nt: TGTGCCACCAGGGGACAGAATCAGCCCCAGCATTTT
d_call: TRBD2; clone_size: NA; j_call: TRBJ2-5; v_call: TRBV3-1; cdr3_aa: CASSFSGGVVRETQYF; cdr3_nt: TGTGCCAGCAGCTTTAGCGGGGGGGTAGTCCGAGAGACCCAGTACTTC
d_call: NA; clone_size: few; j_call: TRBJ1-2; v_call: TRBV9; cdr3_aa: CASSVGRDYGYTF; cdr3_nt: TGTGCCAGCAGCGTAGGCAGGGACTATGGCTACACCTTC
d_call: TRBD1; clone_size: NA; j_call: TRBJ2-2; v_call: TRBV6-5; cdr3_aa: CASSQTGDRGELFF; cdr3_nt: TGTGCCAGCAGTCAGACAGGGGATCGCGGGGAGCTGTTTTTT
d_call: NA; clone_size: few; j_call: TRBJ2-5; v_call: TRBV29-1; cdr3_aa: CSVGGGLRETQYF; cdr3_nt: TGCAGCGTGGGCGGAGGGCTTCGGGAGACCCAGTACTTC
d_call: TRBD1; clone_size: many; j_call: TRBJ2-3; v_call: TRBV5-1; cdr3_aa: CASSLRDRGTDTQYF; cdr3_nt: TGTGCCAGCAGTCTACGGGACAGGGGGACAGATACGCAGTATTTT
d_call: TRBD1; clone_size: few; j_call: TRBJ2-7; v_call: TRBV7-2; cdr3_aa: CASSLTGQGASPYEQYF; cdr3_nt: TGTGCCAGCAGCTTAACGGGACAGGGGGCGTCCCCCTACGAGCAGTACTTC